Following are 18 T cell receptor beta chains from one sample sequenced in a study of blood T cell repertoires in COVID-19. Profiled with immunoSEQ multiplex PCR; TCRdb holds only in-frame clones, not every one. The table records almost 200,000 clones, 79% of them present only once. What was sequenced was peripheral blood. All receptors derive from a woman aged 40 to 55 with COVID-19, enrolled during active disease.

This chain links TRBV7-2 with TRBJ1-1; the match to TRBD1 covers 9 bases. Germline V lookup: CDR1 SGHTA, CDR2 FQGNSA. The CDR3 spans 12 residues. Trimming removed 10 bases from V and 7 bases from J; junction bases left unmatched: 7. In DNA, the CDR3 is TGTGCCATGATACAGGGGGCCTATGAAGCTTTCTTT. It codes for CAMIQGAYEAFF.

The table lists this clone with a count of one. The chain employs TRBV6-4 and TRBJ2-3; tentatively, D is TRBD2 (6 bases). This CDR3 spans 16 amino acids. Trimming left V 3 bases short and J 5 bases short, with 18 bases between. The V gene's germline CDR1 is MRHNA and CDR2 SNTAGT. This CDR3 reads CASSDTYTSLGDTQYF. The CDR3, as DNA: TGTGCCAGCAGTGATACTTATACTAGCTTGGGAGATACGCAGTATTTT.

This chain uses TRBV9 with TRBJ2-1; TRBD1 matches 7 bases. The CDR3 extends over 16 amino acids. Germline V gives CDR1 SGDLS, CDR2 YYNGEE. Trimming cost V 1 base and J 3 bases; bases outside gene matches: 7. The CDR3 sequence: CASSVNPGTVYNEQFF. CDR3 bases: TGTGCCAGCAGCGTAAACCCCGGGACAGTCTACAATGAGCAGTTCTTC.

The chain carries TRBV30 and TRBJ1-2, with D perhaps matching TRBD1 (5 bases). The germline V and J ends were trimmed by 0 bases and 7 bases, with 9 bases remaining between them. Germline CDR1 is GTSNPN and CDR2 is SVGIG (reference sequence). This CDR3 comprises 12 residues. CDR3 nucleotides: TGTGCCTGGAGTGTACCGGGGGGTGGCTACACCTTC. Protein: CAWSVPGGGYTF.

The CDR3 spells CASSQEGAGGATDTQYF. CDR3 DNA sequence: TGCGCCAGCAGCCAAGAGGGTGCGGGGGGGGCTACAGATACGCAGTATTTT. The rearrangement links TRBV4-3 to TRBJ2-3, with 9 positions matching TRBD2. Per germline, CDR1 LGHNA and CDR2 YSLEER. The length of the CDR3 is 17 residues. The V gene end was trimmed by 0 bases and the J gene end by 3 bases; junction bases not matched to a gene: 7.

In its sample, this clone was seen many times. This rearrangement joins TRBV15 to TRBJ2-2, with a possible D match to TRBD2 (7 bases). This CDR3 is 17 amino acids long. Germline CDR1 is LNHNV and CDR2 is YYDKDF (reference sequence). The V and J ends lost 0 bases and 2 bases respectively, with 13 bases between them. The CDR3 sequence is CATSRDSTGGNTGELFF. In DNA form, the CDR3 reads TGTGCCACCAGCAGAGATTCTACGGGGGGCAACACCGGGGAGCTGTTTTTT. Full variable domain (rest looked up from reference TRBV15 and TRBJ2-2): DAMVIQNPRYQVTQFGKPVTLSCSQTLNHNVMYWYQQKSSQAPKLLFHYYDKDFNNEADTPDNFQSRRPNTSFCFLDIRSPGLGDTAMYLCATSRDSTGGNTGELFFGEGSRLTVL.

This clone was seen only a few times. The genes are TRBV9 and TRBJ1-3, with D unresolved. Deletions cut 4 bases from V and 0 bases from J, with 8 bases between. The CDR3 is made up of 14 amino acids. Per the germline V gene, CDR1 is SGDLS and CDR2 is YYNGEE. For the CDR3, the DNA is TGTGCCAGCAGCACATCAAGCTCTGGAAACACCATATATTTT. Its protein product is CASSTSSSGNTIYF.

The chain carries TRBV7-9 and TRBJ2-1; TRBD1 might be the D (6 bases). The CDR3 has 13 residues. CDR1 is SEHNR, CDR2 FQNEAQ, per germline (reference sequence). Trimming took 4 bases from V and 7 from J, leaving 11 bases between them. CDR3 sequence: CASSSPQGNEQFF. The CDR3 coding sequence is TGTGCCAGCAGCTCACCACAGGGAAATGAGCAGTTCTTC.

The chain couples TRBV2 to TRBJ1-6, with 8 bases fitting TRBD1. V was clipped by 9 bases and J by 6 bases; unmatched bases: 10. The CDR3 contains 15 residues. Looked up from germline, CDR1 is SNHLY and CDR2 is FYNNEI. For the CDR3, the DNA is TGTGCCAGTAGAGGACAGGGAGTGAGTAATTCACCCCTCCACTTT. Residues: CASRGQGVSNSPLHF.

The gene calls are TRBV3-1 (or the pseudogene TRBV3-2) and TRBJ2-4; TRBD1 matches at 7 bases. This CDR3 has 17 amino acids. Losses at the gene ends were 6 bases for V and 2 bases for J; bases not matched to a gene: 13. Germline V gives CDR1 LGHDT, CDR2 YNNKEL (reference sequence). The CDR3 sequence is CASSWGSGQSSKNIQYF. In nucleotides, the CDR3 is TGTGCCAGCAGTTGGGGATCGGGACAGTCCTCCAAAAACATTCAGTACTTC.

The rearrangement uses TRBV7-9 and TRBJ2-4; D gene unclear. V was clipped by 3 bases and J by 8 bases, with 14 bases between them. CDR3 length: 14 amino acids. Germline CDR1 and CDR2: SEHNR and FQNEAQ (reference sequence). CDR3 residues: CASSLDQAADIQYF. DNA of the CDR3: TGTGCCAGCAGCTTGGATCAAGCTGCGGACATTCAGTACTTC.

V is TRBV5-8 and J is TRBJ2-1; possible D gene TRBD2, 6 bases. CDR3 length equals 15 residues. Between the trimmed V and J ends, which lost 4 bases and 1 base, there was a span of 12 bases. The germline V gene encodes CDR1 SGHTS and CDR2 YDEGEE. CDR3 in DNA: TGTGCCAGCAGCACCGGACTATATTCCTACAATGAGCAGTTCTTC. Amino acid sequence: CASSTGLYSYNEQFF.

Written as DNA, the CDR3 is TGTGCCAGCAGCCCGAAAGGCAGGGTAAATTCACCCCTCCACTTT. Its translation is CASSPKGRVNSPLHF. This chain links TRBV3-1 (or the pseudogene TRBV3-2) with TRBJ1-6; tentatively, D is TRBD1 (5 bases). Germline V lookup: CDR1 LGHDT, CDR2 YNNKEL (reference sequence). The CDR3 spans 15 residues. V shed 4 bases and J shed 7 bases, with 14 bases lying between them.

The chain joins TRBV19 to TRBJ2-5; 9 bases line up with TRBD2. Per germline, CDR1 LNHDA and CDR2 SQIVND (reference sequence). V dropped 5 bases and J dropped 2; count of bases not matched to a gene: 6. The CDR3 spans 15 residues. CDR3: CASSLGLARQETQYF. The CDR3 DNA reads as TGTGCCAGTAGTCTGGGACTAGCAAGGCAAGAGACCCAGTACTTC.

The CDR3 DNA sequence: TGTGCCAGCAGTGCGGCGGGGCCCCTCACAGATACGCAGTATTTT. Its protein is CASSAAGPLTDTQYF. The gene calls are TRBV2 and TRBJ2-3, with a tentative D call TRBD2 (6 bases). This CDR3 has 15 amino acids. Germline CDR1 SNHLY, CDR2 FYNNEI. The germline V and J ends were trimmed by 4 bases and 2 bases, with 13 bases remaining between them.

The chain combines TRBV5-4 with TRBJ2-1; 9 bases match TRBD2. The CDR3 has 15 residues. With 2 bases clipped from V and 9 bases from J, the junction kept 9 bases outside the gene matches. Germline V gene sequence: CDR1 SGHNT, CDR2 YYREEE (reference sequence). CDR3 sequence: CASSLKGTSSTEQFF. The CDR3 DNA reads TGTGCCAGCAGCTTAAAGGGGACTAGCAGTACTGAGCAGTTCTTC. Full variable domain (remainder filled in from reference TRBV5-4 and TRBJ2-1): ETGVTQSPTHLIKTRGQQVTLRCSSQSGHNTVSWYQQALGQGPQFIFQYYREEENGRGNFPPRFSGLQFPNYSSELNVNALELDDSALYLCASSLKGTSSTEQFFGPGTRLTVL.

The chain combines TRBV27 with TRBJ2-5; tentative D call: TRBD2 (6 bases). V lost 4 bases, J lost 4 bases, and 13 bases lay in between. There are 14 residues in the CDR3. Germline V CDR1 and CDR2: MNHEY, SMNVEV (reference sequence). CDR3 loop: CASSSYTGVETQYF. In DNA, the CDR3 is TGTGCCAGCAGTTCTTATACGGGGGTAGAGACCCAGTACTTC.

This chain connects TRBV5-4 to TRBJ2-1; tentative D call: TRBD2 (5 bases). Trimming removed 1 base at V and 0 bases at J, with 8 bases between. The V gene's germline CDR1 is SGHNT and CDR2 YYREEE (reference sequence). The CDR3 contains 15 residues. This chain's CDR3 is CASSLPGTSYNEQFF. CDR3 DNA: TGTGCCAGCAGCTTGCCGGGAACCTCCTACAATGAGCAGTTCTTC.